This entry lists 5 T cell receptor beta chains sequenced from one sample in a study of T-cell memory formation after mild COVID-19 (dated by TCRdb to the early 2020s). Libraries were built with 5' RACE. Instrument on record: Illumina NovaSeq 6000. TCRdb redid the processing of the public reads, applying fastp at Q25 and MiXCR, and retained in-frame beta chains. Rows merge per CDR3 protein into single entries with the most common DNA and genes. The sample table contains 550,000 to 650,000 distinct CDR3 sequences; only one count was recorded for 17% of them. The biggest ten clones account for about 7.4% of the sample. The sample comprised PBMCs or a T cell subset sorted from them (not recorded which). These receptors originate from an adult woman who had mild COVID-19 (a few samples of this study predate the infection). The sample titles of this study are shuffled in the database, so cell type and time point are left out; the donor was told from shared clones.

The rearrangement links TRBV5-6 to TRBJ2-2; tentative D call: TRBD1 (5 bases). In germline, CDR1 is SGHDT, CDR2 YYEEEE. Trimming left V 0 bases short and J 6 bases short, with 12 bases between. CDR3 size: 15 residues. In nucleotides, the CDR3 is TGTGCCAGCAGCTTGGTGGCAGGGTGGCCCGGGGAGCTGTTTTTT. The encoded protein is CASSLVAGWPGELFF.

The chain employs TRBV20-1 and TRBJ1-2; 7 positions match TRBD1. The CDR3 consists of 15 residues. With 0 bases clipped from V and 3 bases from J, the junction kept 7 bases outside the gene matches. From germline, CDR1 is DFQATT and CDR2 SNEGSKA (reference sequence). CDR3 residues: CSARDPTGLHYGYTF. As DNA, the CDR3 is TGCAGTGCTAGAGATCCGACAGGGTTGCACTATGGCTACACCTTC.

The chain carries TRBV5-1 and TRBJ2-5; 8 nucleotides line up with TRBD1. Trimming at V came to 4 bases and at J to 4 bases, leaving 9 bases not matched to a gene. Germline V gene lookup returns CDR1 SGHRS and CDR2 YFSETQ. CDR3 length equals 15 residues. The CDR3 DNA follows: TGCGCCAGCAGCGACAGGGGTGGGGTAGTAGAGACCCAGTACTTC. Amino acids: CASSDRGGVVETQYF.

J is TRBJ1-2 and V is TRBV20-1, with D perhaps matching TRBD1 (6 bases). Deletions cut 3 bases from V and 4 bases from J, with 15 bases between. The CDR3 runs 14 residues. The germline V gene has CDR1 DFQATT and CDR2 SNEGSKA (reference sequence). CDR3 amino acids: CSASPGGGLYGYTF. The DNA for the CDR3 is TGCAGTGCTAGTCCTGGCGGGGGCCTCTATGGCTACACCTTC.

This clonotype occurred a few times. The chain is built from TRBV7-6 and TRBJ2-7; weak D call: TRBD1 (6 bases). Germline CDR1 reads SGHVS; CDR2 reads FNYEAQ. V was trimmed by 2 bases and J by 6 bases, leaving 17 bases between them. The CDR3 runs 15 residues. The CDR3 sequence: CASSLWLGQSLEQYF. The CDR3, as DNA: TGTGCCAGCAGCTTATGGTTAGGACAGTCCCTCGAGCAGTACTTC. Based on the CDR3 plus reference TRBV7-6 and TRBJ2-7, the full variable domain is GAGVSQSPRYKVTKRGQDVALRCDPISGHVSLYWYRQALGQGPEFLTYFNYEAQQDKSGLPNDRFSAERPEGSISTLTIQRTEQRDSAMYRCASSLWLGQSLEQYFGPGTRLTVT.